The next 26 T cell receptor beta chains were all read from a single sample in a study of sequential checkpoint blockade in melanoma. The repertoire was sequenced with immunoSEQ multiplex PCR; TCRdb's copy has only in-frame clones and lacks some. The profile shows fewer than 25,000 clones, about four fifths of them singletons. Treatment given: randomized to nivolumab then ipilimumab (arm A) or the reverse (arm B). The sample consisted of CD8+ T cells sorted from blood (inferred from file names), taken from a patient given nivolumab and ipilimumab in sequence. The receptors originated from a human donor with melanoma.

V gene TRBV5-1 combines with J gene TRBJ2-3, with 9 bases fitting TRBD2. CDR1 and CDR2 from the germline V gene are SGHRS and YFSETQ. V was pared by 4 bases and J by 2 bases, with 8 bases of the junction left unmatched. CDR3 size: 16 residues. This CDR3 is CASSPRLAGTTDTQYF. CDR3 in DNA: TGCGCCAGCAGCCCGCGTCTAGCGGGGACCACAGATACGCAGTATTTT.

The gene calls are TRBV19 and TRBJ2-3; D possibly corresponds to TRBD1 (6 bases). V lost 1 base and J 0 bases, leaving 8 bases between the germline ends. The CDR3 consists of 15 residues. CDR1 is LNHDA and CDR2 is SQIVND in the germline V gene (reference sequence). The CDR3 region is CASSIVGQSTDTQYF. The CDR3 DNA sequence: TGTGCCAGTAGTATAGTTGGACAGAGCACAGATACGCAGTATTTT.

This chain uses TRBV19 with TRBJ1-5, with D unclear. Deletions cut 5 bases from V and 9 bases from J, with 26 bases between. The CDR3 has 17 amino acids. Looked up from germline, CDR1 is LNHDA and CDR2 is SQIVND (reference sequence). Written as DNA, the CDR3 is TGTGCCAGTAGTGTCCTGACCTCGACGGAGTGGAATGCGCCCCAGCATTTT. Residues: CASSVLTSTEWNAPQHF.

CDR3 nucleotide sequence: TGTGCCATCAGTGAGTCGCTTTACGGACAGGGAGCCTACAATGAGCAGTTCTTC. This encodes CAISESLYGQGAYNEQFF. This rearrangement joins TRBV10-3 to TRBJ2-1, with 8 bases identical to TRBD1. The germline V gene has CDR1 ENHRY and CDR2 SYGVKD. The CDR3 loop spans 18 amino acids. V lost 0 bases to trimming and J lost 2 bases; unmatched junction nucleotides: 9.

The chain carries TRBV9 and TRBJ1-3; D remains ambiguous. CDR1 and CDR2 from the germline V gene are SGDLS and YYNGEE. Trimming stripped 4 bases from V and 0 bases from J, with 20 bases between. The CDR3 covers 18 residues. CDR3 in DNA: TGTGCCAGCAGCACACGTAGACACACCGAAACCTCTGGAAACACCATATATTTT. Amino acid sequence: CASSTRRHTETSGNTIYF.

The chain links TRBV27 to TRBJ2-2; tentative D call: TRBD1 (6 bases). This CDR3 has 14 residues. The V gene's germline CDR1 is MNHEY and CDR2 SMNVEV (reference sequence). V was clipped by 6 bases and J by 1 base, with 9 bases between them. The DNA for the CDR3 is TGTGCCAGCAGCTGGACAGTGAACACCGGGGAGCTGTTTTTT. Translating gives CASSWTVNTGELFF.

The J gene is TRBJ1-2, the V gene TRBV5-6, with TRBD1 matching over 9 bases. The CDR3 is 16 amino acids. V was clipped by 2 bases and J by 6 bases; unmatched bases: 11. Germline V gene data show CDR1 as SGHDT and CDR2 as YYEEEE. CDR3: CASSFGGTGQRNGYTF. For the CDR3, the DNA is TGTGCCAGCAGCTTTGGAGGGACAGGGCAGAGGAATGGCTACACCTTC. The complete variable domain, with remaining parts taken from reference TRBV5-6 and TRBJ1-2, reads DAGVTQSPTHLIKTRGQQVTLRCSPKSGHDTVSWYQQALGQGPQFIFQYYEEEERQRGNFPDRFSGHQFPNYSSELNVNALLLGDSALYLCASSFGGTGQRNGYTFGSGTRLTVV.

This clone appeared a few times. The chain joins TRBV9 to TRBJ2-3, with TRBD1 matching over 9 bases. There are 16 residues in the CDR3. Trimming at V came to 4 bases and at J to 1 base, leaving 7 bases not matched to a gene. CDR1 and CDR2 (germline): SGDLS, YYNGEE. The chain's CDR3 is CASSTWTGAGTDTQYF. The CDR3 nucleotides read TGTGCCAGCAGCACTTGGACAGGGGCTGGCACAGATACGCAGTATTTT.

This sequence joins TRBV11-3 and TRBJ2-7, with D possibly being TRBD2 (6 bases). The CDR3 runs 14 residues. V lost 3 bases and J lost 4, with 13 bases in between. The germline gives CDR1 SGHNT, CDR2 YENEEA. The CDR3 sequence: CASSFLVGGYEQYF. DNA of the CDR3: TGTGCCAGCAGCTTTCTTGTTGGGGGGTACGAGCAGTACTTC.

The table lists this clone with a few counts. The chain couples TRBV19 to TRBJ1-2, with TRBD1 as a possible D gene (6 bases). CDR1 LNHDA and CDR2 SQIVND come from the germline V gene (reference sequence). CDR3 length equals 15 residues. V shed 3 bases and J shed 8 bases, with 19 bases lying between them. The CDR3 sequence is CASSMEEWGGGGYTF. The CDR3 DNA is TGTGCCAGTAGTATGGAGGAGTGGGGGGGCGGAGGCTACACCTTC.

The rearrangement uses TRBV28 and TRBJ1-2; 7 bases align to TRBD1. CDR1 and CDR2 from the germline V gene are MDHEN and SYDVKM. The CDR3 totals 14 residues. CDR3 residues: CASGTVREDYGYTF. CDR3 bases: TGTGCGAGCGGGACAGTCAGGGAGGACTATGGCTACACCTTC.

This chain uses TRBV19 with TRBJ2-7; D remains unclear. Germline V lookup: CDR1 LNHDA, CDR2 SQIVND (reference sequence). This CDR3 has 12 amino acids. V shed 5 bases and J shed 0 bases, with 5 bases lying between them. The chain's CDR3 is CASSPNSYEQYF. The CDR3 DNA reads TGTGCCAGTAGTCCCAACTCCTACGAGCAGTACTTC.

The gene calls are TRBV6-6 and TRBJ2-7; a possible D gene is TRBD1 (5 bases). Trimming took 5 bases from V and 3 from J, leaving 8 bases between them. Per germline, CDR1 MNHNY and CDR2 SVGAGI (reference sequence). The CDR3 runs 12 residues. The CDR3 nucleotides are TGTGCCAGCAGTGACAGATTCTACGAGCAGTACTTC. This encodes CASSDRFYEQYF.

The rearrangement links TRBV28 to TRBJ2-7, with D uncertain. The CDR3 extends over 12 amino acids. Deletions cut 8 bases from V and 3 bases from J, with 11 bases between. Germline CDR1 is MDHEN and CDR2 is SYDVKM. DNA for the CDR3: TGTGCCAGCTCCCTCACCTACTACGAGCAGTACTTC. It codes for CASSLTYYEQYF.

The chain joins TRBV9 to TRBJ1-6; D is ambiguous. The CDR3 extends over 14 amino acids. The germline V and J ends were trimmed by 2 bases and 11 bases, with 14 bases remaining between them. CDR1 and CDR2 from the germline V gene are SGDLS and YYNGEE. This CDR3 reads CASSVGSGRAPLHF. The CDR3 nucleotides are TGTGCCAGCAGCGTTGGAAGTGGGAGGGCACCCCTCCACTTT.

V usage is TRBV25-1 and J usage is TRBJ2-5; 10 bases are a match to TRBD2. Germline V CDR1 and CDR2: MGHDK, SYGVNS. CDR3 size: 12 residues. With 10 bases clipped from V and 5 bases from J, the junction kept 4 bases outside the gene matches. The CDR3 DNA sequence: TGTGCCACCGGACTAGCGGAGGAGACCCAGTACTTC. As protein: CATGLAEETQYF.

V gene TRBV18 combines with J gene TRBJ1-2, with TRBD1 as a possible D gene (5 bases). Trimming removed 3 bases from V and 4 bases from J, with 15 bases in between. Germline loops: CDR1 KGHSH, CDR2 LQKENI. The CDR3 consists of 15 residues. As DNA, the CDR3 is TGTGCCAGCTCACCCCCGGGGGGTGGAGGCTATGGCTACACCTTC. It translates to CASSPPGGGGYGYTF.

The gene calls are TRBV27 and TRBJ2-7, with a tentative D call TRBD2 (6 bases). V lost 2 bases and J 5 bases, leaving 13 bases between the germline ends. The CDR3 is 14 amino acids. The germline V gene has CDR1 MNHEY and CDR2 SMNVEV (reference sequence). The CDR3 region is CASSLNGRGDEQYF. The DNA for the CDR3 is TGTGCCAGCAGTTTAAACGGGAGAGGGGACGAGCAGTACTTC.

The V and J genes are TRBV27 and TRBJ2-7; 7 bases fit TRBD2. Germline CDR1 MNHEY, CDR2 SMNVEV (reference sequence). This CDR3 comprises 15 residues. V lost 0 bases to trimming and J lost 5 bases; unmatched junction nucleotides: 7. The CDR3: CASSLSPGRGHEQYF. CDR3 sequence (DNA): TGTGCCAGCAGTTTATCCCCAGGGAGGGGCCACGAGCAGTACTTC.

The CDR3 protein is CASSSIHQGNTEAFF. In nucleotides, the CDR3 is TGTGCCAGCAGCTCGATCCATCAGGGGAACACTGAAGCTTTCTTT. This sequence joins TRBV28 and TRBJ1-1; D perhaps matches TRBD1 (5 bases). The CDR3 consists of 15 residues. Trimming cost V 6 bases and J 1 base, with 15 bases left between them. Germline lookup yields CDR1 MDHEN and CDR2 SYDVKM.

This chain joins TRBV27 and TRBJ2-1; tentatively, D is TRBD1 (6 bases). The germline CDR1 and CDR2 sequences are MNHEY and SMNVEV (reference sequence). The CDR3 is 14 amino acids. Trimming pared 3 bases from V and 5 bases from J, leaving 11 bases between. CDR3 in DNA: TGTGCCAGCAGTTTCCGACAGGTCAACAATGAGCAGTTCTTC. Translating gives CASSFRQVNNEQFF.

The V call is TRBV27, the J call TRBJ1-2; a possible D gene is TRBD1 (5 bases). CDR1 and CDR2 (germline): MNHEY, SMNVEV (reference sequence). V was trimmed by 0 bases and J by 4 bases, leaving 9 bases between them. The CDR3 is 14 residues long. CDR3 sequence: CASSLSRAGYGYTF. CDR3 coding DNA: TGTGCCAGCAGTTTATCCAGGGCAGGCTATGGCTACACCTTC.

The chain joins TRBV27 to TRBJ1-1, with a tentative D call TRBD1 (5 bases). This CDR3 region has 15 residues. Looked up from germline, CDR1 is MNHEY and CDR2 is SMNVEV (reference sequence). Trimming left V 4 bases short and J 5 bases short, with 17 bases between. The CDR3 DNA is TGTGCCAGCAGTTCTTTGTCCGGGGGGGGGACTGAAGCTTTCTTT. Amino acids: CASSSLSGGGTEAFF.

This sequence joins TRBV19 and TRBJ1-6, with a tentative D call TRBD1 (6 bases). V was trimmed by 5 bases and J by 5 bases, leaving 13 bases between them. The CDR3 totals 15 residues. The V gene's germline CDR1 is LNHDA and CDR2 SQIVND (reference sequence). The CDR3 DNA sequence: TGTGCCAGTAGTTCCGCGACAGGAGATAATTCACCCCTCCACTTT. Protein sequence: CASSSATGDNSPLHF.

The chain combines TRBV7-2 with TRBJ2-1; TRBD2 aligns across 15 bases. This CDR3 is 16 amino acids long. Germline V CDR1 and CDR2: SGHTA, FQGNSA. V shed 3 bases, J shed 9 bases, and the junction held 6 bases outside the gene matches. The CDR3 region is CASSFGLAGGLGEQFF. The CDR3 DNA reads TGTGCCAGCAGCTTTGGACTAGCGGGGGGGTTAGGTGAGCAGTTCTTC.

V usage is TRBV4-1 and J usage is TRBJ1-5, with TRBD1 matching 7 bases. Trimming removed 3 bases from V and 7 bases from J; junction bases left unmatched: 12. This CDR3 is 16 amino acids long. The germline CDR1 and CDR2 sequences are MGHRA and YSYEKL. Here the CDR3 reads CASSHAWGQSGQPQHF. CDR3 DNA: TGCGCCAGCAGCCACGCGTGGGGACAGTCTGGACAGCCCCAGCATTTT.